Presented here are 21 T cell receptor beta chains from one specimen sequenced in a study of blood T cells in healthy people across ages (dated by TCRdb to the mid-2010s). The method behind the library was 5' RACE. The reads were generated on an Illumina HiSeq 2500. A second roughly 6 to 12 cycle PCR used a sample-barcoded 5' primer and a J-beta primer mix. TCRdb itself trimmed the public reads at Q25 with fastp, ran MiXCR and retained productive beta chains. For every CDR3 protein sequence, its rows merge into one entry that carries the most common genes and DNA. The sample includes 750,000 to 950,000 distinct CDR3 sequences, with about 55% observed a single time. Jointly, the top ten make up around 41% of the sample. The sample was blood. The receptor set was obtained from a man older than 75 in good health.

The chain joins TRBV6-4 to TRBJ2-1; TRBD1 agrees at 9 bases. CDR3 length equals 16 residues. After removal of 2 bases from V and 4 bases from J, the junction contained 6 bases not matched to a gene. Germline V gives CDR1 MRHNA, CDR2 SNTAGT. The CDR3 region has the DNA TGTGCCAGCAGTGACACGGACAGGGGCCTTTACAATGAGCAGTTCTTC. It yields the protein CASSDTDRGLYNEQFF.

This chain uses TRBV6-5 with TRBJ2-1; D might be TRBD1 or TRBD2, each matching 5 bases. Trimming pared 8 bases from V and 6 bases from J, leaving 11 bases between. This CDR3 has 12 residues. Germline assignment: CDR1 MNHEY and CDR2 SVGAGI. The CDR3 loop reads CASLGPPNEQFF. Here the CDR3 DNA reads TGTGCCAGCCTGGGACCGCCCAATGAGCAGTTCTTC.

V usage is TRBV4-1 and J usage is TRBJ1-2; D gene uncertain. The CDR3 loop spans 14 amino acids. Germline values: CDR1 MGHRA, CDR2 YSYEKL. V shed 1 base and J shed 5 bases, with 11 bases lying between them. This CDR3 is CASSQAPGPYGYTF. The CDR3 DNA sequence: TGCGCCAGCAGCCAAGCTCCGGGCCCTTATGGCTACACCTTC.

This clonotype came up a few times. The V and J genes are TRBV6-6 and TRBJ1-2; TRBD1 matches 7 bases. V dropped 8 bases and J dropped 5; count of bases not matched to a gene: 14. Germline V gene lookup returns CDR1 MNHNY and CDR2 SVGAGI (reference sequence). This CDR3 has 15 amino acids. The CDR3 sequence: CASGERDRFRYGYTF. DNA for the CDR3: TGTGCCAGCGGAGAAAGGGACAGATTCAGATATGGCTACACCTTC.

The CDR3 region is CASSPVFFATNEKLFF. The CDR3 DNA sequence: TGTGCCAGCAGCCCCGTTTTTTTTGCAACTAATGAAAAACTGTTTTTT. The rearrangement joins TRBV7-9 to TRBJ1-4; the D is unclear. V dropped 5 bases and J dropped 0 bases, with 13 bases sitting between them. The CDR3 loop spans 16 amino acids. Germline values: CDR1 SEHNR, CDR2 FQNEAQ (reference sequence). The entire variable domain, with the rest obtained from reference TRBV7-9 and TRBJ1-4, is as follows: DTGVSQNPRHKITKRGQNVTFRCDPISEHNRLYWYRQTLGQGPEFLTYFQNEAQLEKSRLLSDRFSAERPKGSFSTLEIQRTEQGDSAMYLCASSPVFFATNEKLFFGSGTQLSVL.

The rearrangement joins TRBV29-1 to TRBJ2-7; no definite D call. The germline gives CDR1 SQVTM, CDR2 ANQGSEA. Trimming took 5 bases from V and 2 from J, leaving 10 bases between them. This CDR3 comprises 12 residues. The chain's CDR3 is CSVSLGPYEQYF. The CDR3 DNA reads as TGCAGCGTTAGTCTAGGCCCCTACGAGCAGTACTTC.

The chain carries TRBV9 and TRBJ2-1; D tentatively fits TRBD1 or TRBD2 (5 bases each). Trimming took 4 bases from V and 7 from J, leaving 15 bases between them. The CDR3 spans 14 residues. Per the germline V gene, CDR1 is SGDLS and CDR2 is YYNGEE. The CDR3: CASSPWDLGNEQFF. The CDR3 nucleotides are TGTGCCAGCAGCCCTTGGGACCTGGGGAATGAGCAGTTCTTC.

This clonotype was seen repeatedly, ten times or more. This chain joins TRBV5-1 and TRBJ2-6; 12 nucleotides agree with TRBD1. The ends lost 3 bases at V and 0 bases at J; junction bases unmatched: 4. The CDR3 is 18 amino acids. Germline values: CDR1 SGHRS, CDR2 YFSETQ. This CDR3 is CASSSGQGAFSGANVLTF. The CDR3 DNA reads as TGCGCCAGCAGCTCGGGACAGGGGGCCTTCTCTGGGGCCAACGTCCTGACTTTC.

V usage is TRBV24-1 and J usage is TRBJ2-1, with D possibly being TRBD1 (5 bases). Trimming cost V 4 bases and J 0 bases, with 12 bases left between them. Germline V lookup: CDR1 KGHDR, CDR2 SFDVKD. The CDR3 has 16 residues. Here the CDR3 reads CATSDPDRSSYNEQFF. The CDR3, as DNA: TGTGCCACCAGTGACCCCGACAGAAGCTCCTACAATGAGCAGTTCTTC.

At least ten counts were recorded for this clonotype. The rearrangement joins TRBV20-1 to TRBJ2-1; possibly TRBD1 or TRBD2 for D (5 bases each). Germline lookup yields CDR1 DFQATT and CDR2 SNEGSKA (reference sequence). This CDR3 is built from 15 residues. V was pared by 6 bases and J by 3 bases, with 18 bases between. The CDR3 DNA follows: TGCAGTGCCATGTATCGACGGGGCCTCTACAATGAGCAGTTCTTC. Amino acids: CSAMYRRGLYNEQFF.

This chain uses TRBV5-1 with TRBJ2-2; D possibly corresponds to TRBD1 (6 bases). CDR3 length equals 16 residues. Per germline, CDR1 SGHRS and CDR2 YFSETQ. The germline V and J ends were trimmed by 2 bases and 5 bases, with 16 bases remaining between them. Written as DNA, the CDR3 is TGCGCCAGCAGCTTACAGGGACCTAAGTCTACCGGGGAGCTGTTTTTT. Translated: CASSLQGPKSTGELFF.

This chain uses TRBV20-1 with TRBJ1-1, with D unclear. The length of the CDR3 is 15 residues. Deletions cut 0 bases from V and 1 base from J, with 12 bases between. In germline, CDR1 is DFQATT, CDR2 SNEGSKA (reference sequence). The CDR3 sequence is CSARDIFIPNTEAFF. The CDR3 DNA follows: TGCAGTGCTAGAGATATTTTCATACCGAACACTGAAGCTTTCTTT.

V and J are TRBV28 and TRBJ2-7; a possible D gene is TRBD1 (6 bases). The DNA end lines up better with TRBJ2-5; the J call may be wrong. There are 13 residues in the CDR3. Germline V lookup: CDR1 MDHEN, CDR2 SYDVKM. Here the CDR3 reads CASSLTGRQTQYF. CDR3 bases: TGTGCCAGCAGTTTAACAGGGAGACAGACCCAGTACTTC.

This clonotype came up a few times. The rearrangement uses TRBV5-1 and TRBJ2-1; tentatively, D is TRBD1 or TRBD2 (5 bases each). Germline CDR1 reads SGHRS; CDR2 reads YFSETQ. V dropped 4 bases and J dropped 9 bases, with 14 bases sitting between them. The CDR3 length is 13 residues. CDR3 coding DNA: TGCGCCAGCAGCGTGAGAGCAGGGAGTGAGCAGTTCTTC. Translated: CASSVRAGSEQFF.

The chain uses TRBV5-6 and TRBJ2-1; D uncertain. Per germline, CDR1 SGHDT and CDR2 YYEEEE. The CDR3 runs to 13 residues. V was shortened by 0 bases and J by 10 bases, with 11 bases between the two germline ends. CDR3 sequence reads: CASSLVATREQFF. The DNA for the CDR3 is TGTGCCAGCAGCTTGGTGGCCACCCGGGAGCAGTTCTTC.

This clonotype was counted only a few times. This chain joins TRBV5-1 and TRBJ2-7; 9 nucleotides line up with TRBD1. Germline-derived CDR1 and CDR2 are SGHRS and YFSETQ. CDR3 length equals 14 residues. The ends lost 2 bases at V and 5 bases at J; junction bases unmatched: 5. CDR3 amino acids: CASSFRDRVNEQYF. CDR3 nucleotide sequence: TGCGCCAGCAGCTTTAGGGACAGGGTCAACGAGCAGTACTTC.

The rearrangement links TRBV7-9 to TRBJ1-2; D remains ambiguous. The germline V gene has CDR1 SEHNR and CDR2 FQNEAQ (reference sequence). V was clipped by 4 bases and J by 8 bases, with 20 bases between them. This CDR3 is built from 15 residues. CDR3 sequence: CASSSSRALYVGYTF. The CDR3 DNA is TGTGCCAGCAGCTCGTCAAGGGCCCTCTATGTCGGCTACACCTTC. The complete variable domain, with remaining parts taken from reference TRBV7-9 and TRBJ1-2, reads DTGVSQNPRHKITKRGQNVTFRCDPISEHNRLYWYRQTLGQGPEFLTYFQNEAQLEKSRLLSDRFSAERPKGSFSTLEIQRTEQGDSAMYLCASSSSRALYVGYTFGSGTRLTVV.

This chain uses TRBV24-1 with TRBJ1-1; the D is unclear. V shed 0 bases and J shed 0 bases, with 10 bases lying between them. The CDR3 extends over 16 amino acids. Germline V gives CDR1 KGHDR, CDR2 SFDVKD. CDR3 sequence: CATSDLPSRLNTEAFF. The CDR3 coding sequence is TGTGCCACCAGTGATTTGCCCTCAAGGCTGAACACTGAAGCTTTCTTT.

The genes are TRBV11-2 and TRBJ1-2; D is possibly TRBD1 (5 bases). The CDR3 covers 14 residues. V lost 5 bases and J lost 0, with 10 bases in between. Germline V gene lookup returns CDR1 SGHAT and CDR2 FQNNGV. The CDR3 DNA follows: TGTGCCAGCAGCCGGGGCGATACTAACTATGGCTACACCTTC. Amino acid sequence: CASSRGDTNYGYTF.

On this clonotype: The junction differs from germline at one of its ends, possibly a read error. The V gene is TRBV7-2, the J gene TRBJ1-1; perhaps TRBD1 as D (5 bases). The CDR3 has 15 residues. The germline CDR1 and CDR2 sequences are SGHTA and FQGNSA. The CDR3 region is CACSLVGDEYTEAFF. DNA for the CDR3: TGTGCCTGCAGCTTAGTGGGGGACGAGTACACTGAAGCTTTCTTT.

A few counts support this clonotype. The CDR3 DNA is TGCAGTGCTCGACCGGGACAGAAAATATACGAGCAGTACTTC. As protein: CSARPGQKIYEQYF. V is TRBV20-1 and J is TRBJ2-4; 7 bases are a match to TRBD1. The end of the DNA is better explained by TRBJ2-7, so the J call may be wrong. The CDR3 loop spans 14 amino acids. In germline, CDR1 is DFQATT, CDR2 SNEGSKA (reference sequence).